Presented here are 4 T cell receptor beta chains from one specimen sequenced in a study of cytomegalovirus exposure and HLA in healthy donors. The PCR was carried out with 60 Vbeta primers and 13 Jbeta primers. Clones were read by immunoSEQ multiplex PCR, and TCRdb kept only the in-frame ones, dropping some. The sample totals tens of thousands of clones. The sample comprised PBMCs. These receptors originate from a female donor in good health and CMV-seronegative.

The J gene is TRBJ2-7, the V gene TRBV13, with 8 bases that match TRBD2. This CDR3 is built from 14 residues. J gave up 3 bases and V 1 base, and 2 bases lay outside the gene matches. Germline V gene sequence: CDR1 PRHDT, CDR2 FYEKMQ (reference sequence). The chain's CDR3 is CASSLAGGGYEQYF. CDR3 DNA: TGTGCCAGCAGCTTAGCGGGAGGGGGCTACGAGCAGTACTTC.

In nucleotides, the CDR3 is TGCGCCAGCAGCCAAGATCCCGGAAACTACCGGGAGCTGTTTTTT. Its protein product is CASSQDPGNYRELFF. The chain couples TRBV4-3 to TRBJ2-2; D call uncertain. The CDR3 length is 15 residues. Germline lookup yields CDR1 LGHNA and CDR2 YSLEER. Trimming removed 0 bases at V and 9 bases at J, with 14 bases between.

The rearrangement links TRBV5-1 to TRBJ2-5; TRBD2 agrees at 10 bases. The germline gives CDR1 SGHRS, CDR2 YFSETQ. The CDR3 consists of 15 residues. The junction had 6 bases not matched to a gene; V was cut back by 2 bases and J by 5 bases. The CDR3 loop reads CASSFLAGVWETQYF. CDR3 DNA: TGCGCCAGCAGCTTTCTAGCGGGAGTGTGGGAGACCCAGTACTTC.

The chain has TRBV19 and TRBJ1-1, with TRBD1 identical over 11 bases. The CDR3 runs 15 residues. The V and J ends lost 6 bases and 5 bases, in that order; junction bases with no gene match: 8. Germline values: CDR1 LNHDA, CDR2 SQIVND (reference sequence). The CDR3, as DNA: TGTGCCAGTAGACTCCGGGACAGGGGGAAAACTGAAGCTTTCTTT. Translated, it gives CASRLRDRGKTEAFF.